This TCR beta chain was sequenced in a study of blood T cell repertoires in COVID-19. In the study overall: T cells, B-cell-depleted T cells, or PBMCs provided the cDNA or gDNA that served as material.

The CDR3 is 16 amino acids. V dropped 2 bases and J dropped 5 bases, with 16 bases sitting between them. Some clones are missing from TCRdb's copy, which holds only in-frame ones; the method was immunoSEQ multiplex PCR. The sample shows roughly 140,000 clones, roughly 88% of them seen only once. The TCR sequence derives from a woman aged 50 to 65 in a cohort sampled during active or convalescent COVID-19. Input material: peripheral blood. This chain joins TRBV5-3 and TRBJ2-2; the D gene is possibly TRBD1 (5 bases). TRBV5-3 counts as an open reading frame of uncertain function. CDR3 in amino acids: CARSFLRTRPTGELFF. The CDR3 region has the DNA TGTGCCAGAAGCTTCTTAAGGACAAGACCAACCGGGGAGCTGTTTTTT.